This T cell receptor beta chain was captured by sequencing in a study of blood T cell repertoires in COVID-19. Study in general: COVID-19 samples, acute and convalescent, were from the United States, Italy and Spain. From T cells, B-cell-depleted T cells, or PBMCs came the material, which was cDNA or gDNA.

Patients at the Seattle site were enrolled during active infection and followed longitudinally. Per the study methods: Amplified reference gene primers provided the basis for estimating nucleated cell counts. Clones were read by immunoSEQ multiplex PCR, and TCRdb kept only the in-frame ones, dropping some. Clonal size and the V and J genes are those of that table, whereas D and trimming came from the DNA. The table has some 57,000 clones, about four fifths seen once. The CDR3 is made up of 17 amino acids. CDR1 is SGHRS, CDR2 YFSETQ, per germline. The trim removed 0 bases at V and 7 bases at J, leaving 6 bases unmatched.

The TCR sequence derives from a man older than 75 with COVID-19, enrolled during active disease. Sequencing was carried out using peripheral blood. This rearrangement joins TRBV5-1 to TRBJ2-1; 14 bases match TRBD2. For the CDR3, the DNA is TGCGCCAGCAGCTTGGTGGCCGGGACTAGCGGGGGTAATGAGCAGTTCTTC. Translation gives CASSLVAGTSGGNEQFF.